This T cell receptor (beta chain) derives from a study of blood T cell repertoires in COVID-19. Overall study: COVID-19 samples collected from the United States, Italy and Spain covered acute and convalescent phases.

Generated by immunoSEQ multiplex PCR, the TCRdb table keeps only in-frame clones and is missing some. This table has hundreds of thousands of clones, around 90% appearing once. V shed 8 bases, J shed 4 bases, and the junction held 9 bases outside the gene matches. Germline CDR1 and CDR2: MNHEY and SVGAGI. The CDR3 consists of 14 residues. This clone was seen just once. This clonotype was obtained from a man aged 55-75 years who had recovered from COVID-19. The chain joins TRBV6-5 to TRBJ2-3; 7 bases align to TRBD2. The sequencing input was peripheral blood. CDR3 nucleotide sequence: TGTGCCAGCTTCCGAGAGCGGGGCGCAGATACGCAGTATTTT. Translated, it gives CASFRERGADTQYF.